The entry below describes one T cell receptor (beta chain). The antigen is undetermined. Trimming pared 2 bases from V and 4 bases from J, leaving 17 bases between. The CDR3 length is 16 residues. Germline CDR1 SGHDN, CDR2 FVKESK. The PCR contained 60 Vbeta and 13 Jbeta primers. Only in-frame clones appear in the TCRdb table, and some are missing; sequencing was by immunoSEQ multiplex PCR. The sample consists of under 130,000 clones, 60% to 80% of them appearing once. The data belong to a study of cytomegalovirus exposure and HLA in healthy donors. The overall study: Genotyping of more than 300 donors showed that 70% to 90% belonged to the Caucasian-associated ancestry cluster.

Findings and limits, study-wide: In vitro confirmation showed three CMV-associated chains to be CMV antigen specific. Later work showed greater clonal expansion in HLA-associated TCR beta chains than in equally common others. Approximately 160 TCR beta chains were listed as cytomegalovirus-associated.

Input material: PBMCs. The TCR originated in a young man in good health and CMV-seronegative. The chain has TRBV14 and TRBJ1-2; unclear D gene. CDR3 nucleotides: TGTGCCAGCAGCCAATCCTACGGGTTACGCCTCTATGGCTACACCTTC. The encoded protein is CASSQSYGLRLYGYTF.